This TCR beta chain was sequenced in a study of blood T cell repertoires in COVID-19. As for the study in general: Acute and convalescent COVID-19 samples came from the United States, Italy and Spain. PBMCs, B-cell-depleted T cells, or T cells were the source of the cDNA or gDNA that made up the material.

This CDR3 comprises 15 residues. In germline, CDR1 is SGHRS, CDR2 YFSETQ. With V trimmed by 4 bases and J by 9 bases, 10 bases remained unmatched. Authors' data handling: Cell counts per sample came from amplifying reference gene primers. Sequencing was performed with immunoSEQ multiplex PCR; in TCRdb, only in-frame clones are kept and a portion is missing. V and J calls and clone size follow that table, whereas D and trimming were derived from the DNA. The top ten hold more than 9.5% of the sample, which has 250,000 to 300,000 clones, approximately 85% seen once. The specimen sequenced was peripheral blood. The source is a woman in her sixties or seventies with acute or convalescent COVID-19. V gene TRBV5-1 combines with J gene TRBJ2-1; 10 bases agree with TRBD2. In nucleotides, the CDR3 is TGCGCCAGCAGCGAGCGGGGGGGCATCTCTTCTGAGCAGTTCTTC. Amino acid sequence: CASSERGGISSEQFF.